The 17 T cell receptor beta chains given below trace back to one sample, sequenced in a study of graft-versus-host responses after intestinal transplantation (dated by TCRdb to the early 2020s). For these TCRs, the target antigens are not known. The library came from the immunoSEQ multiplex PCR assay. TCRdb's version of the immuneACCESS table is confined to in-frame rearrangements and falls short of the full clone set. An unresolved V gene accounts for under half of the shortfall where checked; the remainder is of unknown origin. The table for this sample lists about 90,000 clones; roughly 87% of them were counted only once. Clones ranked in the top ten supply 17% of the sample. The time point label here, explained by the study, means: cells obtained before transplantation from donor or recipient. The sequences come from unstimulated CD8+ T cells sorted from spleen or lymph node cells, collected before intestinal transplant. These receptors were obtained from a human donor who received an intestinal transplant.

The CDR3 nucleotides are TGTGCCAGCAGTTACGTGGGGTACGAGCAGTACTTC. It codes for CASSYVGYEQYF. The V and J genes are TRBV6-5 and TRBJ2-7; D gene uncertain. Per germline, CDR1 MNHEY and CDR2 SVGAGI. The V gene lost 2 bases and the J gene lost 4 bases, with 6 bases spanning the gap. The CDR3 spans 12 residues.

The chain's CDR3 is CASTPTGGHGELFF. CDR3 bases: TGTGCCAGCACCCCCACAGGGGGGCACGGGGAGCTGTTTTTT. The rearrangement links TRBV28 to TRBJ2-2; 8 bases line up with TRBD1. This CDR3 is built from 14 residues. Germline CDR1 reads MDHEN; CDR2 reads SYDVKM. V lost 7 bases to trimming and J lost 7 bases; unmatched junction nucleotides: 8.

The chain links TRBV11-2 to TRBJ2-7; the D is unclear. This CDR3 contains 13 residues. CDR1 and CDR2 from the germline V gene are SGHAT and FQNNGV. The V end was cut by 1 base, the J end by 2 bases, with 6 bases between. CDR3 in DNA: TGTGCCAGCAGCTTAGGACAAACCTACGAGCAGTACTTC. It specifies CASSLGQTYEQYF.

The J gene is TRBJ2-1, the V gene TRBV5-1, with 11 bases fitting TRBD2. Losses at the gene ends were 3 bases for V and 4 bases for J; bases not matched to a gene: 0. Looked up from germline, CDR1 is SGHRS and CDR2 is YFSETQ. The CDR3 is made up of 14 amino acids. The CDR3 loop reads CASSWTSGYNEQFF. In DNA form, the CDR3 reads TGCGCCAGCAGCTGGACTAGCGGGTACAATGAGCAGTTCTTC.

This clone was seen a single time. The DNA for the CDR3 is TGTGCCAGCAATGCAAGGATTTTTAGCGGGAGAAATGAGCAGTTCTTC. Translated: CASNARIFSGRNEQFF. The gene calls are TRBV28 and TRBJ2-1, with 9 bases fitting TRBD2. Germline lookup yields CDR1 MDHEN and CDR2 SYDVKM. V lost 7 bases to trimming and J lost 7 bases; unmatched junction nucleotides: 14. The CDR3 has 16 residues.

This rearrangement joins TRBV6-6 to TRBJ1-4; D uncertain. V gave up 5 bases and J gave up 5 bases, with 3 bases separating them. Germline V gene data show CDR1 as MNHNY and CDR2 as SVGAGI (reference sequence). The CDR3 is 11 amino acids. For the CDR3, the DNA is TGTGCCAGCAGTACAAATGAAAAACTGTTTTTT. It translates to CASSTNEKLFF.

The chain joins TRBV28 to TRBJ2-7; 7 nucleotides align to TRBD1. The length of the CDR3 is 14 residues. CDR1 and CDR2 from the germline V gene are MDHEN and SYDVKM. The ends lost 5 bases at V and 7 bases at J; junction bases unmatched: 11. CDR3 region: CASSITGELGEQYF. CDR3 nucleotide sequence: TGTGCCAGCAGTATCACAGGGGAATTAGGGGAGCAGTACTTC.

The chain joins TRBV10-2 to TRBJ2-5; no clear D gene. The J call may not be correct, given that the DNA end is closer to TRBJ2-7. Germline-derived CDR1 and CDR2 are WSHSY and SAAADI. The CDR3 extends over 10 amino acids. CDR3 sequence: CASSRYEQYF. CDR3 nucleotides: TGCGCCAGCAGTAGGTACGAGCAGTACTTC.

The rearrangement uses TRBV7-6 and TRBJ2-3; TRBD2 might be the D (5 bases). V gave up 4 bases and J gave up 6 bases, with 14 bases separating them. Germline assignment: CDR1 SGHVS and CDR2 FNYEAQ. This CDR3 is built from 14 residues. CDR3 in amino acids: CASSSLPQRDTQYF. Here the CDR3 DNA reads TGTGCCAGCAGCTCTCTCCCTCAGCGGGATACGCAGTATTTT.

This clone occurred a few times. The chain links TRBV6-1 to TRBJ2-7; 7 nucleotides line up with TRBD1. V trimming: 1 base; J trimming: 3 bases; junction bases outside the gene matches: 9. CDR3 size: 16 residues. Germline values: CDR1 MNHNS, CDR2 SASEGT. The CDR3 region is CASSEVYRGWDYEQYF. The CDR3 DNA is TGTGCCAGCAGTGAAGTGTACAGGGGATGGGACTACGAGCAGTACTTC.

A note on this clone: Within the sample, other DNA sequences also encode this same CDR3. The chain employs TRBV5-4 and TRBJ1-5; D unresolved. Trimming shortened V by 1 base and J by 0 bases, and 5 bases separated the two germline ends. Germline-derived CDR1 and CDR2 are SGHNT and YYREEE (reference sequence). The CDR3 consists of 14 residues. The CDR3 here is CASSLWGSNQPQHF. CDR3 bases: TGTGCCAGCAGCTTGTGGGGTAGCAATCAGCCCCAGCATTTT.

Only one count was recorded for this clone. V usage is TRBV5-4 and J usage is TRBJ2-3; 9 nucleotides match TRBD1. Per germline, CDR1 SGHNT and CDR2 YYREEE (reference sequence). CDR3 length: 16 amino acids. V lost 2 bases, J lost 0 bases, and 4 bases stayed unmatched. DNA of the CDR3: TGTGCCAGCAGCTTACAGGGGGCATTCAGCACAGATACGCAGTATTTT. Translation: CASSLQGAFSTDTQYF.

The chain is built from TRBV5-1 and TRBJ2-1; D is ambiguous. The CDR3 loop spans 18 amino acids. V lost 2 bases to trimming and J lost 4 bases, with 22 bases between them. Germline CDR1 and CDR2: SGHRS and YFSETQ. CDR3 amino acids: CASSFGYGDRASYNEQFF. Written as DNA, the CDR3 is TGCGCCAGCAGCTTTGGTTACGGAGATCGTGCCTCTTACAATGAGCAGTTCTTC. The full variable domain, in which reference TRBV5-1 and TRBJ2-1 provide the parts outside the CDR3, is KAGVTQTPRYLIKTRGQQVTLSCSPISGHRSVSWYQQTPGQGLQFLFEYFSETQRNKGNFPGRFSGRQFSNSRSEMNVSTLELGDSALYLCASSFGYGDRASYNEQFFGPGTRLTVL.

The rearrangement links TRBV6-5 to TRBJ1-2, with no clear D. Trimming cost V 0 bases and J 7 bases, with 12 bases left between them. The CDR3 loop spans 14 amino acids. Per germline, CDR1 MNHEY and CDR2 SVGAGI. CDR3 sequence: CASSYSRPVGGYTF. Here the CDR3 DNA reads TGTGCCAGCAGTTACTCGCGGCCAGTCGGTGGCTACACCTTC.

V gene TRBV15 combines with J gene TRBJ2-1; TRBD1 is a possible D gene (6 bases). This CDR3 is built from 15 residues. The V end was cut by 1 base, the J end by 3 bases, with 10 bases between. Germline V gives CDR1 LNHNV, CDR2 YYDKDF (reference sequence). This CDR3 is CATSRGGGYYNEQFF. CDR3 bases: TGTGCCACCAGCAGAGGAGGGGGATACTACAATGAGCAGTTCTTC.

The chain employs TRBV7-9 and TRBJ1-1, with D perhaps TRBD1 (6 bases). This CDR3 has 12 amino acids. The germline CDR1 and CDR2 sequences are SEHNR and FQNEAQ (reference sequence). The V end lost 6 bases, the J end lost 8 bases, and 13 bases lay between the germline ends. In nucleotides, the CDR3 is TGTGCCAGCAGTTCTGACAGGCAGGAAGCTTTCTTT. Residues: CASSSDRQEAFF.

The rearrangement uses TRBV5-4 and TRBJ2-3; tentatively, D is TRBD2 (5 bases). Germline lookup yields CDR1 SGHNT and CDR2 YYREEE (reference sequence). The CDR3 has 13 residues. V was trimmed by 0 bases and J by 8 bases, leaving 10 bases between them. This CDR3 reads CASSLASLSTQYF. DNA of the CDR3: TGTGCCAGCAGCTTGGCTAGCCTCAGTACGCAGTATTTT.